This T cell receptor (beta chain) emerged from a study of blood T cell repertoires in COVID-19. The CDR3 runs to 16 residues. Germline V gene data show CDR1 as LGHDT and CDR2 as YNNKEL (reference sequence). V lost 0 bases and J lost 0, with 9 bases in between. The method was immunoSEQ multiplex PCR; TCRdb's version includes in-frame clones alone and lacks a portion of them. This table holds about 280,000 clones, roughly 85% found once. What was sequenced was peripheral blood. This chain links TRBV3-1 (or the pseudogene TRBV3-2) with TRBJ2-4; D unresolved. This receptor was obtained from a woman aged 45-65 years who had recovered from COVID-19. CDR3 coding DNA: TGTGCCAGCAGCCAAGACTTGGCTGGAGCCAAAAACATTCAGTACTTC. Encoded protein: CASSQDLAGAKNIQYF.